The 20 T cell receptor beta chains in this list originate from one sample, sequenced in a study of blood T cell repertoires in COVID-19. TCRdb's copy holds only in-frame clones and misses some; the assay was immunoSEQ multiplex PCR. The sample consists of about 140,000 clones, approximately 86% of them appearing once. Source material: peripheral blood. The source is a human donor in a cohort sampled during active COVID-19.

This chain joins TRBV5-1 and TRBJ1-5; no firm D call. Germline CDR1 is SGHRS and CDR2 is YFSETQ. The CDR3 consists of 13 residues. V was shortened by 0 bases and J by 6 bases, with 7 bases between the two germline ends. The CDR3 DNA reads TGCGCCAGCAGCTTGGGACAAAGTCAGCCCCAGCATTTT. This sequence encodes CASSLGQSQPQHF. The whole variable domain, remainder taken from reference TRBV5-1 and TRBJ1-5, is KAGVTQTPRYLIKTRGQQVTLSCSPISGHRSVSWYQQTPGQGLQFLFEYFSETQRNKGNFPGRFSGRQFSNSRSEMNVSTLELGDSALYLCASSLGQSQPQHFGDGTRLSIL.

A word on this clone: The junction shows a germline mismatch at one end, possibly a read error. The chain uses TRBV7-7 and TRBJ2-2; D may be TRBD1 (5 bases). This CDR3 is 13 amino acids long. The germline V gene has CDR1 SSHAT and CDR2 FNYEAQ (reference sequence). Here the CDR3 DNA reads TGTGCTAGCAGGGCAGGGCACACCGGGGAGCTGTTTTTT. Translated: CASRAGHTGELFF.

This chain connects TRBV5-1 to TRBJ2-6, with 8 bases fitting TRBD2. V was pared by 0 bases and J by 3 bases, with 5 bases of the junction left unmatched. Germline V lookup: CDR1 SGHRS, CDR2 YFSETQ. CDR3 length: 17 residues. CDR3 in amino acids: CASSLDGGVDGANVLTF. Here the CDR3 DNA reads TGCGCCAGCAGCTTGGACGGGGGGGTAGATGGGGCCAACGTCCTGACTTTC.

The V and J genes are TRBV28 and TRBJ2-7; D is perhaps TRBD1 (5 bases). Deletions cut 6 bases from V and 5 bases from J, with 17 bases between. The germline V gene encodes CDR1 MDHEN and CDR2 SYDVKM. This CDR3 comprises 14 residues. For the CDR3, the DNA is TGTGCCAGCAGCTACTCTGACAGTCTCGACGAGCAGTACTTC. Its protein is CASSYSDSLDEQYF. Drawing the rest from reference TRBV28 and TRBJ2-7, the complete variable domain is DVKVTQSSRYLVKRTGEKVFLECVQDMDHENMFWYRQDPGLGLRLIYFSYDVKMKEKGDIPEGYSVSREKKERFSLILESASTNQTSMYLCASSYSDSLDEQYFGPGTRLTVT.

The chain links TRBV7-9 to TRBJ2-7; TRBD2 aligns across 13 bases. V lost 5 bases to trimming and J lost 2 bases; unmatched junction nucleotides: 6. The CDR3 consists of 16 residues. The germline V gene encodes CDR1 SEHNR and CDR2 FQNEAQ (reference sequence). The DNA for the CDR3 is TGTGCCAGCAGCAAGACTAGCGGGGGGCTCACCTACGAGCAGTACTTC. Translation gives CASSKTSGGLTYEQYF. Together with reference TRBV7-9 and TRBJ2-7, the CDR3 gives the full variable domain: DTGVSQNPRHKITKRGQNVTFRCDPISEHNRLYWYRQTLGQGPEFLTYFQNEAQLEKSRLLSDRFSAERPKGSFSTLEIQRTEQGDSAMYLCASSKTSGGLTYEQYFGPGTRLTVT.

The chain employs TRBV10-3 and TRBJ2-5, with TRBD2 matching over 12 bases. The CDR3 loop spans 16 amino acids. Germline V CDR1 and CDR2: ENHRY, SYGVKD. The ends lost 2 bases at V and 2 bases at J; junction bases unmatched: 3. The CDR3 region has the DNA TGTGCCATCAGTGAGGGACTAGCGGGGCCACAAGAGACCCAGTACTTC. Translation: CAISEGLAGPQETQYF.

The chain employs TRBV28 and TRBJ2-2, with a possible D match to TRBD1 (5 bases). This CDR3 is built from 15 residues. Germline CDR1 MDHEN, CDR2 SYDVKM. V lost 5 bases and J lost 1, with 11 bases in between. The CDR3 loop is CASSAPTGNTGELFF. In DNA, the CDR3 is TGTGCCAGCAGTGCCCCCACAGGGAACACCGGGGAGCTGTTTTTT.

The chain carries TRBV7-9 and TRBJ2-7; the D is unclear. V was trimmed by 1 base and J by 0 bases, leaving 7 bases between them. The CDR3 is 14 amino acids. Germline CDR1 SEHNR, CDR2 FQNEAQ (reference sequence). For the CDR3, the DNA is TGTGCCAGCAGCTTAGGTGCTACCTCCTACGAGCAGTACTTC. It is translated as CASSLGATSYEQYF.

This clone has just a few counts. This chain joins TRBV10-3 and TRBJ2-1; TRBD2 might be the D (5 bases). Per germline, CDR1 ENHRY and CDR2 SYGVKD. Trimming left V 3 bases short and J 5 bases short, with 17 bases between. The CDR3 runs 16 residues. CDR3: CAISDLRARSNNEQFF. The CDR3 nucleotides read TGTGCCATCAGTGATTTGCGGGCCCGATCAAACAATGAGCAGTTCTTC.

V and J are TRBV9 and TRBJ2-3; 10 nucleotides align to TRBD2. The CDR3 runs 15 residues. Trimming removed 4 bases from V and 2 bases from J; junction bases left unmatched: 4. Germline V gene sequence: CDR1 SGDLS, CDR2 YYNGEE. As DNA, the CDR3 is TGTGCCAGCAGCCCCGGACTAGCGGCCACAGATACGCAGTATTTT. Translated, it gives CASSPGLAATDTQYF.

The V and J genes are TRBV7-9 and TRBJ2-3; D is ambiguous. V dropped 7 bases and J dropped 5 bases, with 16 bases sitting between them. Germline CDR1 reads SEHNR; CDR2 reads FQNEAQ (reference sequence). The length of the CDR3 is 14 residues. CDR3 sequence: CASKPRPPEDTQYF. DNA for the CDR3: TGTGCCAGCAAGCCCCGTCCTCCCGAAGATACGCAGTATTTT.

The chain employs TRBV4-1 and TRBJ2-1, with 7 bases aligning to TRBD2. The V gene end was trimmed by 1 base and the J gene end by 8 bases; junction bases not matched to a gene: 5. Germline V gene lookup returns CDR1 MGHRA and CDR2 YSYEKL. This CDR3 has 14 residues. Here the CDR3 reads CASSQAGLGDEQFF. In nucleotides, the CDR3 is TGCGCCAGCAGCCAAGCAGGACTAGGCGATGAGCAGTTCTTC.

The chain uses TRBV28 and TRBJ2-3; 7 positions match TRBD2. The CDR3 has 14 residues. Germline assignment: CDR1 MDHEN and CDR2 SYDVKM. V shed 10 bases, J shed 2 bases, and the junction held 9 bases outside the gene matches. CDR3 protein: CATQLADYTDTQYF. For the CDR3, the DNA is TGTGCCACCCAGCTAGCGGACTACACAGATACGCAGTATTTT.

This clone was seen at least ten times. The chain employs TRBV5-1 and TRBJ2-1; a possible D gene is TRBD1 (6 bases). Between the trimmed V and J ends, which lost 4 bases and 4 bases, there was a span of 12 bases. This CDR3 comprises 14 residues. Germline V gene sequence: CDR1 SGHRS, CDR2 YFSETQ. As DNA, the CDR3 is TGCGCCAGCAGCCCGCTGGACAGATACAATGAGCAGTTCTTC. Amino acids: CASSPLDRYNEQFF.

The chain has TRBV2 and TRBJ2-1; 9 bases are shared with TRBD1. Germline V lookup: CDR1 SNHLY, CDR2 FYNNEI. The CDR3 consists of 17 residues. Trimming cost V 6 bases and J 4 bases; bases outside gene matches: 13. The CDR3 loop is CASSDTSSGQGYNEQFF. CDR3 DNA: TGTGCCAGCAGCGACACTTCCTCGGGACAGGGATACAATGAGCAGTTCTTC.

This clone appeared a few times. V usage is TRBV6-1 and J usage is TRBJ1-2, with D perhaps TRBD1 (5 bases). The CDR3 has 14 residues. Germline CDR1 and CDR2: MNHNS and SASEGT. V was pared by 2 bases and J by 3 bases, with 10 bases between. The CDR3 protein is CASSERREDYGYTF. DNA of the CDR3: TGTGCCAGCAGTGAACGCAGGGAGGACTATGGCTACACCTTC.

CDR3 amino acids: CASSLQLASDAFF. The CDR3 DNA sequence: TGCGCCAGCAGCTTGCAACTAGCCAGCGACGCGTTCTTC. The genes are TRBV5-1 and TRBJ2-1; TRBD2 might be the D (6 bases). V lost 1 base and J lost 15, with 17 bases in between. This CDR3 spans 13 amino acids. Germline CDR1 and CDR2: SGHRS and YFSETQ.

The chain joins TRBV28 to TRBJ1-1, with TRBD1 as a possible D gene (6 bases). V was pared by 4 bases and J by 4 bases, with 13 bases between. This CDR3 has 14 amino acids. The V gene's germline CDR1 is MDHEN and CDR2 SYDVKM. In DNA form, the CDR3 reads TGTGCCAGCAGTTCCGCACAGGGCGTCACTGAAGCTTTCTTT. Encoded protein: CASSSAQGVTEAFF.

The V gene is TRBV30, the J gene TRBJ2-5; weak D call: TRBD2 (6 bases). V gave up 5 bases and J gave up 0 bases, with 16 bases separating them. Germline V gene data show CDR1 as GTSNPN and CDR2 as SVGIG (reference sequence). The CDR3 runs 15 residues. The CDR3 here is CAWSLAVLYQETQYF. The CDR3 DNA is TGTGCCTGGTCCTTAGCGGTGCTGTACCAAGAGACCCAGTACTTC.

The chain carries TRBV13 and TRBJ2-7; possible D gene TRBD2, 6 bases. The V gene's germline CDR1 is PRHDT and CDR2 FYEKMQ (reference sequence). V was clipped by 6 bases and J by 4 bases, with 13 bases between them. The CDR3 covers 13 residues. The CDR3 region has the DNA TGTGCCAGCAGTCTAGCGTACGATTACGAGCAGTACTTC. Protein sequence: CASSLAYDYEQYF.